The rows below give T cell receptor beta chains drawn from one sample of a study of cytomegalovirus exposure and HLA in healthy donors. Clones were read by immunoSEQ multiplex PCR, and TCRdb kept only the in-frame ones, dropping some. Of 110,000 to 150,000 clones listed, 94% are singletons. Sample: PBMCs. Receptors originate from a man aged 18 to 35 in good health and CMV-seropositive. Both conserved end residues are part of each CDR3. The D gene is left open where the match is weak. A clone size is listed for some rows: how often the clone was seen (once, few, many), or a class if it is expanded.

clone_size: -; d_call: TRBD1; v_call: TRBV19; j_call: TRBJ2-7; cdr3_nt: TGTGCCAGTAGTCAGGGGGACGACGAGCAGTACTTC; cdr3_aa: CASSQGDDEQYF
clone_size: -; d_call: -; v_call: TRBV30; j_call: TRBJ2-5; cdr3_nt: TGTGCCTGGAGTGTCCTACAAGAGACCCAGTACTTC; cdr3_aa: CAWSVLQETQYF
clone_size: -; d_call: -; v_call: TRBV4-1; j_call: TRBJ1-4; cdr3_nt: TGCGCCAGCAGCCAAGTTCCGAACGGGGAGTATGAAAAACTGTTTTTT; cdr3_aa: CASSQVPNGEYEKLFF
clone_size: -; d_call: -; v_call: TRBV4-1; j_call: TRBJ1-6; cdr3_nt: TGCGCCAGCAGCCCGAGACAGGTTTTCTCTAGCTCCTATAATTCACCCCTCCACTTT; cdr3_aa: CASSPRQVFSSSYNSPLHF
clone_size: -; d_call: TRBD2; v_call: TRBV14; j_call: TRBJ2-1; cdr3_nt: TGTGCCAGCAGCCAGTCTCTAGCGGGAGTCGGCTTCTGGAATGAGCAGTTCTTC; cdr3_aa: CASSQSLAGVGFWNEQFF
clone_size: -; d_call: TRBD1; v_call: TRBV29-1; j_call: TRBJ2-4; cdr3_nt: TGCAGCGTTGGGTGGGACAGGCAAAGGGACATTCAGTACTTC; cdr3_aa: CSVGWDRQRDIQYF
clone_size: -; d_call: TRBD1; v_call: TRBV11-3; j_call: TRBJ2-2; cdr3_nt: TGTGCCAGCAGTTCCAGAGCAGGGGGCAACACCGGGGAGCTGTTTTTT; cdr3_aa: CASSSRAGGNTGELFF
clone_size: -; d_call: TRBD2; v_call: TRBV10-3; j_call: TRBJ2-1; cdr3_nt: TGTGCCACCAAGATAAGCGGGAGGGCCCTGGATGAGCAGTTCTTC; cdr3_aa: CATKISGRALDEQFF
clone_size: once; d_call: -; v_call: TRBV27; j_call: TRBJ2-5; cdr3_nt: TGTGCCAGCAGTTGGGGGCCACTCCAAGAGACCCAGTACTTC; cdr3_aa: CASSWGPLQETQYF
clone_size: -; d_call: TRBD2; v_call: TRBV4-1; j_call: TRBJ2-5; cdr3_nt: TGCGCCAGCAGCCCCCTAGGACTAGCGGGGCTACAAGAGACCCAGTACTTC; cdr3_aa: CASSPLGLAGLQETQYF
clone_size: -; d_call: -; v_call: TRBV14; j_call: TRBJ1-2; cdr3_nt: TGTGCCAGCAGCCGGGGACTCGGAGAGGGCTACACCTTC; cdr3_aa: CASSRGLGEGYTF
clone_size: -; d_call: -; v_call: TRBV2; j_call: TRBJ2-1; cdr3_nt: TGTGCCAGCAGTCTGGACTCGCCGTGGCAGTTCTTC; cdr3_aa: CASSLDSPWQFF
clone_size: -; d_call: -; v_call: TRBV9; j_call: TRBJ1-5; cdr3_nt: TGTGCCAGCAGCGTAAGGAGCGATCAGCCCCAGCATTTT; cdr3_aa: CASSVRSDQPQHF
clone_size: -; d_call: -; v_call: TRBV19; j_call: TRBJ2-5; cdr3_nt: TGTGCCAGTATGGTGGATGCTAACGGGGAGACCCAGTACTTC; cdr3_aa: CASMVDANGETQYF
clone_size: -; d_call: -; v_call: TRBV6-1; j_call: TRBJ1-2; cdr3_nt: TGTGCCAGCAGCGCCAACAACATTGACTTGGGCTACACCTTC; cdr3_aa: CASSANNIDLGYTF
clone_size: -; d_call: -; v_call: TRBV2; j_call: TRBJ1-4; cdr3_nt: TGTGCCAGCAGCTGGGGGGGAACTAATGAAAAACTGTTTTTT; cdr3_aa: CASSWGGTNEKLFF
clone_size: -; d_call: -; v_call: TRBV27; j_call: TRBJ2-1; cdr3_nt: TGTGCCAGCAGTTTCCAGGGGTCAGGCTCCTACAATGAGCAGTTCTTC; cdr3_aa: CASSFQGSGSYNEQFF
clone_size: -; d_call: TRBD1; v_call: TRBV19; j_call: TRBJ1-2; cdr3_nt: TGTGCCAGTAGAAGACAGGGCGGGTATGGCTACACCTTC; cdr3_aa: CASRRQGGYGYTF